The source of this T cell receptor beta chain is a study of Tregs in tolerant kidney transplant recipients (dated by TCRdb to the late 2010s). Regarding the complete study: Transplants used related donors with nonmyeloablative bone marrow transplantation; mixed chimerism was transient in the human trials. The study applied TCRbeta sequencing to find donor-specific regulatory T cells before combined kidney and bone marrow transplantation and then followed those same cells after transplant. The paper as a whole reports these results and caveats: Donor-specific Treg expansion exceeded global Treg expansion in tolerant patients, suggesting antigen-driven rather than nonspecific expansion. Expanding Tregs with activated donor B cells appeared to identify the most biologically relevant and donor-specific TCRbeta repertoire. Biological reproducibility was not directly assessed, although technical replication error appeared to be minimal. The study was constrained by small patient numbers, and validation of the findings is required in larger populations and under other immunosuppression protocols. Because the PCR primers were changed over time for some patients, nucleotide-level comparison could not be performed across the samples from those patients.

A remark on this clone: Its antigen is currently not known. Base quality data are lacking; no much larger clone is found one base away.

For TCRbeta CDR3 sequencing, genomic DNA from the sorted cells was extracted using the QIAGEN DNeasy Blood and Tissue Kit. Through immunoSEQ, high-throughput TCRbeta CDR3 sequencing was done commercially, including PCR amplification with internal controls and bias correction. In the source study's methods: Unique productive TCRbeta sequences were defined by CDR3 nucleotide sequence when primers matched and otherwise by CDR3 amino acid sequence together with Vbeta and Jbeta genes. As a correction for sorting error, sequences shared between sorted populations at a frequency ratio of 2:1 or less were discarded, and the remaining shared sequences were assigned to the higher population. A sequence counted as donor-reactive if, in CFSE-low cells, the sequence had a frequency of at least 0.01% and was expanded at least 5-fold compared with unstimulated cells. Repertoire divergence was quantified by Jensen-Shannon divergence calculated from the top 100 TCRbeta sequences ranked by frequency. When a sample had multiple sequencing runs, each run was corrected for sorting error separately and the runs were then pooled. Sourced from immuneACCESS, this table was stored by TCRdb with only in-frame sequences that have V and J called. A share of the clones is absent; for the studies checked, an unresolved V gene accounts for under half, and the remainder has no known explanation. That table furnishes V, J and clone size, whereas the DNA furnished D and trimming. This sample lists about 110,000 clones; almost 90% were detected once. The leading ten clones occupy 0.34% of the sample.

The time point label on this specimen signifies: blood sample drawn before combined kidney and bone marrow transplant. Unstimulated Tregs (CD4+CD25+CD127-), CD4+ non-Tregs (CD4+CD25-), CD4 and CD8 cells were FACS-sorted from thawed PBMCs. The patients were several recipients of combined kidney and bone marrow transplants from the ITN036ST trial, and samples were available only from these trial subjects. Healthy control blood was processed to PBMCs with a Ficoll density gradient and then cryopreserved, whereas patient PBMCs were collected both before and after transplant. The sequence was obtained from a human donor who received a combined kidney and bone marrow transplant. This sample comprised CD4+ T cells from blood, obtained before the transplant.

The DNA reads as follows: TGTGCCAGCAGCCGTACTAGCGGGAGGGCCACCGGGGAGCTGTTTTTT. The encoded protein is CASSRTSGRATGELFF. The rearranged segments are TRBV7-2 and TRBJ2-2; the junction holds 13 bases that match TRBD2. Here V drops 5 bases and J drops 4 bases, and the junction holds 4 bases not matched to any gene. CDR1 is given as SGHTA and CDR2 as FQGNSA, both from the germline V gene. The CDR3 numbers 16 residues from cysteine through phenylalanine. The kept DNA is CDR3 alone, 48 bases in frame from the first base.